The 2 T cell receptor beta chains below were found in one sample sequenced in a study of Graves' ophthalmopathy and Graves' hyperthyroidism. RNA transcripts provided the template for amplifying TCR beta CDR3 regions. Scientists carried out first-round RT-PCR using HTBI primers and then a second-round multiplex PCR. TCRdb called the multiplex PCR reads again in MiXCR, with one record for every CDR3 protein. Here the sample spans about 220,000 distinct CDR3 sequences, about 22% being singletons. The sequenced material came from peripheral blood. These receptors all come from a woman between 45 and 60 years old with Graves' ophthalmopathy.

With regard to this clonotype: The junction departs from germline at one end; a sequencing error may be responsible. The chain couples TRBV11-2 to TRBJ2-7; tentatively, D is TRBD2 (6 bases). CDR1 SGHAT and CDR2 FQNNGV come from the germline V gene. The CDR3 contains 16 residues. The CDR3 DNA is TGTGCCAGCAGCTTAGGCCCGGGGGTGCCATCCTACGAGCAGTGCTTC. Translating gives CASSLGPGVPSYEQCF.

The V and J genes are TRBV28 and TRBJ2-7; D not certain. Germline V gene lookup returns CDR1 MDHEN and CDR2 SYDVKM. This CDR3 is 11 amino acids long. V was shortened by 5 bases and J by 7 bases, with 9 bases between the two germline ends. The CDR3 sequence: CASSGSLEQYF. The CDR3 nucleotides are TGTGCCAGCAGTGGGTCTTTGGAGCAGTACTTC.